Given below is one T cell receptor beta chain in context. The antigen is unknown. MiXCR was run by TCRdb on the RT-PCR reads, yielding one entry per CDR3 protein. The sample records roughly 500,000 distinct CDR3 sequences, 16% being singletons. This entry belongs to a study of response to subunit inactivated influenza vaccine. Study findings and constraints: That few new T cells are recruited by each seasonal influenza vaccination was the authors' suggestion.

The length of the CDR3 is 16 residues. The V and J ends lost 3 bases and 0 bases respectively, with 15 bases between them. The V gene is TRBV12-3 or TRBV12-4, the J gene TRBJ2-7; weak D call: TRBD2 (7 bases). Source: CD4+ T cells sorted from PBMCs, taken roughly 24 months after vaccination. This receptor was obtained from a man in his fifties or sixties who received an inactivated influenza vaccine. CDR3 amino acids: CASSFGGRESSYEQYF. CDR3 DNA: TGTGCCAGCAGTTTTGGGGGGCGGGAGAGCTCCTACGAGCAGTACTTC.